This TCR beta chain derives from a study of T cell responses to AZD1222 COVID-19 vaccine. Findings and limits, study-wide: Clonal diversity may have been underestimated in mostly white British donors.

This CDR3 spans 14 amino acids. Germline values: CDR1 MDHEN, CDR2 SYDVKM. Trimming took 5 bases from V and 1 from J, leaving 11 bases between them. Here immunoSEQ multiplex PCR was the method, and the copy in TCRdb shows in-frame clones only, minus some. The sample has 95,000 to 150,000 clones, around 91% seen once. Note on this clone: What it binds is not known.

This clonotype originated in an adult in good health. V and J are TRBV28 and TRBJ1-1; D might be TRBD1 (5 bases). The material was peripheral blood, obtained on day 0 of AZD1222 vaccination. The CDR3 DNA sequence: TGTGCCAGCAGTCTCCAAAGGGGGAACACTGAAGCTTTCTTT. Its translation is CASSLQRGNTEAFF.